This T cell receptor beta chain was found in a study of CD4 and CD8 cells across lung adenocarcinoma regions. CDR1 MNHNS and CDR2 SASEGT come from the germline V gene. V gave up 7 bases and J gave up 5 bases, with 13 bases separating them. This CDR3 is built from 13 residues. A single record per CDR3 protein comes from TCRdb applying MiXCR to the PCR reads. This table has about 4,900 distinct CDR3 sequences, 50% to 60% appearing once. The patients had localized lung adenocarcinoma, a non-small cell subtype. The clonotype comes from a male donor with lung adenocarcinoma. The CD4 and CD8 labels of this study may be unreliable. The chain carries TRBV6-1 and TRBJ2-3; D gene uncertain. Sequencing was done on a sample of CD4+ T cells from the center of a lung tumor. The CDR3 spells CASTGPSLDTQYF. CDR3 in DNA: TGTGCCAGCACCGGGCCCTCTTTAGATACGCAGTATTTT.